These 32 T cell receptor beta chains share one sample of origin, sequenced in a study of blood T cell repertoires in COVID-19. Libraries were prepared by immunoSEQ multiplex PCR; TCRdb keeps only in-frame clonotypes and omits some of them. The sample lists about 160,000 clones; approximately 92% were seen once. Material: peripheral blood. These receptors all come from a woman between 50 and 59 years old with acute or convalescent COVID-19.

The CDR3 sequence: CASSFGTGQNQPQHF. In DNA form, the CDR3 reads TGCGCCAGCAGCTTCGGGACAGGACAAAATCAGCCCCAGCATTTT. The chain uses TRBV5-1 and TRBJ1-5; 8 nucleotides agree with TRBD1. The germline gives CDR1 SGHRS, CDR2 YFSETQ. The CDR3 contains 15 residues. V was clipped by 2 bases and J by 4 bases; unmatched bases: 5.

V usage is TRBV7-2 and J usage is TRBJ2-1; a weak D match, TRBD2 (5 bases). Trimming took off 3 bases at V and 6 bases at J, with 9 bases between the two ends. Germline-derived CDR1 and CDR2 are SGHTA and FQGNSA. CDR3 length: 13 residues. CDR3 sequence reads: CASSFGMGNEQFF. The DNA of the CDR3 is TGTGCCAGCAGCTTCGGGATGGGCAATGAGCAGTTCTTC. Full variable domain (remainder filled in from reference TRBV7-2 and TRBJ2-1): GAGVSQSPSNKVTEKGKDVELRCDPISGHTALYWYRQSLGQGLEFLIYFQGNSAPDKSGLPSDRFSAERTGGSVSTLTIQRTQQEDSAVYLCASSFGMGNEQFFGPGTRLTVL.

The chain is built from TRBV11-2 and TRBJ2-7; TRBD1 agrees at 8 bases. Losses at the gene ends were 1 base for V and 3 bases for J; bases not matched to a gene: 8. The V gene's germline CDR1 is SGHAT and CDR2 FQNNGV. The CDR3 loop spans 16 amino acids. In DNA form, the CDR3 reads TGTGCCAGCAGCTTAGGTCCGGGACAGGCCGGCTACGAGCAGTACTTC. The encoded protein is CASSLGPGQAGYEQYF.

CDR3 in amino acids: CASSGQGSLNSPLHF. The CDR3 DNA reads as TGTGCCAGCAGTGGGCAGGGGTCTCTGAATTCACCCCTCCACTTT. The V and J genes are TRBV6-2 or TRBV6-3 and TRBJ1-6; possibly TRBD1 for D (6 bases). Germline lookup yields CDR1 MNHEY and CDR2 SVGEGT. CDR3 size: 15 residues. V gave up 5 bases and J gave up 7 bases, with 15 bases separating them.

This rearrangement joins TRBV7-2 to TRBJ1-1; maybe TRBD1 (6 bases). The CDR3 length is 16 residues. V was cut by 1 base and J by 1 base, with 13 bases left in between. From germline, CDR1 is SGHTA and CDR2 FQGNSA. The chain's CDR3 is CASSLGFGGQNTEAFF. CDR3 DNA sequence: TGTGCCAGCAGCTTAGGTTTTGGGGGCCAGAACACTGAAGCTTTCTTT.

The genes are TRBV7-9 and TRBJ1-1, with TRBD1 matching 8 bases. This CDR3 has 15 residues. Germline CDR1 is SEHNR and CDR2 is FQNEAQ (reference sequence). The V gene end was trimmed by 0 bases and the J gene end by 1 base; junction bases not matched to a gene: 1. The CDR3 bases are TGTGCCAGCAGCTTAGCCGGGACAGGGAACACTGAAGCTTTCTTT. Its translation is CASSLAGTGNTEAFF.

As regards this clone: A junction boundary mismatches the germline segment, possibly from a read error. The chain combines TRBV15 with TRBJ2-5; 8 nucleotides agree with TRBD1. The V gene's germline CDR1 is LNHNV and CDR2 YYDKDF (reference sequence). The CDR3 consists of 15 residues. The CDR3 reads CATSRDPRAGGPLDF. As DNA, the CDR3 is TGTGCCACCAGCAGAGATCCGAGGGCAGGGGGCCCCCTGGACTTC.

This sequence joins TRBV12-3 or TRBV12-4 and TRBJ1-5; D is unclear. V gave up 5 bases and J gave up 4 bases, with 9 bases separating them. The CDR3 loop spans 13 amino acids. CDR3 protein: CASSPRLNQPQHF. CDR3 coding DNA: TGTGCCAGCAGTCCTAGACTGAATCAGCCCCAGCATTTT.

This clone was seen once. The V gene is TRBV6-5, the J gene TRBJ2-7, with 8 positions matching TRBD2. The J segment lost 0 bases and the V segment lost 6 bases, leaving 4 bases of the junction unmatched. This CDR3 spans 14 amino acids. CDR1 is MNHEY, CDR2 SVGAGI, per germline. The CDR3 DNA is TGTGCCAGCAGACTAGCGGACCACTCCTACGAGCAGTACTTC. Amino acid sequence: CASRLADHSYEQYF.

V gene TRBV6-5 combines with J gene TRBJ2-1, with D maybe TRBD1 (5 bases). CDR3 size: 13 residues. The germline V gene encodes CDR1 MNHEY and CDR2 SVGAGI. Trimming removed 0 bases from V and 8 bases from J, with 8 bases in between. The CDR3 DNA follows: TGTGCCAGCAGTTACTCGGGGCAGGATGAGCAGTTCTTC. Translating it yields CASSYSGQDEQFF.

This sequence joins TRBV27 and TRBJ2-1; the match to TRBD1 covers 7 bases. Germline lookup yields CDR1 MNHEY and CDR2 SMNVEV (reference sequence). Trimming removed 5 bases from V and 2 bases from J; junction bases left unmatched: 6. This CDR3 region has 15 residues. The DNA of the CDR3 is TGTGCCAGCAGTCCAATAACAGGGGCCTACAATGAGCAGTTCTTC. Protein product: CASSPITGAYNEQFF.

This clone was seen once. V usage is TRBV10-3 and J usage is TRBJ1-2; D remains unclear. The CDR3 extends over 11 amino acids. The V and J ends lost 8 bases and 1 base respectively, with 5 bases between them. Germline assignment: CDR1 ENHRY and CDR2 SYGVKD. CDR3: CAIRDNYGYTF. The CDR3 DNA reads TGTGCCATCCGGGATAACTATGGCTACACCTTC.

CDR3 DNA sequence: TGTGCCAGTAGTATCGGGGGGATGACCGGAAACACCATATATTTT. It specifies CASSIGGMTGNTIYF. The rearrangement uses TRBV19 and TRBJ1-3, with TRBD1 as a possible D gene (5 bases). The CDR3 loop spans 15 amino acids. Germline V gene sequence: CDR1 LNHDA, CDR2 SQIVND (reference sequence). Trimming shortened V by 3 bases and J by 4 bases, and 13 bases separated the two germline ends.

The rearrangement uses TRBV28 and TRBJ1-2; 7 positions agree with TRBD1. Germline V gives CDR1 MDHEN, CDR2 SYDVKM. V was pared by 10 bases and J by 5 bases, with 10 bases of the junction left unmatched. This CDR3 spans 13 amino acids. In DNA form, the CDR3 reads TGTGCCACCAGACCGACAGGGAGGTATGGCTACACCTTC. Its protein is CATRPTGRYGYTF.

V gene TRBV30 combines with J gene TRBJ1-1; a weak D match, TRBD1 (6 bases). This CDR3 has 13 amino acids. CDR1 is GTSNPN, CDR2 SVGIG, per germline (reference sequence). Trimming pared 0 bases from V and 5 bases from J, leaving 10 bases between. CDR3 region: CAWSVDRPTEAFF. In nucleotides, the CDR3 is TGTGCCTGGAGTGTAGACAGGCCTACTGAAGCTTTCTTT. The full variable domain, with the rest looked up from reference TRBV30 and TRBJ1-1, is SQTIHQWPATLVQPVGSPLSLECTVEGTSNPNLYWYRQAAGRGLQLLFYSVGIGQISSEVPQNLSASRPQDRQFILSSKKLLLSDSGFYLCAWSVDRPTEAFFGQGTRLTVV.

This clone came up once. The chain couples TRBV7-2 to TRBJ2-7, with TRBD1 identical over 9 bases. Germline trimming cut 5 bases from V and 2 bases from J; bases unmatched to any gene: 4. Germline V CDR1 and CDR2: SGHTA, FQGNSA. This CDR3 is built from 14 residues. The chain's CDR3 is CASSAGTGTYEQYF. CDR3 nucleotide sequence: TGTGCCAGCAGCGCCGGGACAGGGACCTACGAGCAGTACTTC. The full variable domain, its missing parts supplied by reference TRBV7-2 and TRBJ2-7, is GAGVSQSPSNKVTEKGKDVELRCDPISGHTALYWYRQSLGQGLEFLIYFQGNSAPDKSGLPSDRFSAERTGGSVSTLTIQRTQQEDSAVYLCASSAGTGTYEQYFGPGTRLTVT.

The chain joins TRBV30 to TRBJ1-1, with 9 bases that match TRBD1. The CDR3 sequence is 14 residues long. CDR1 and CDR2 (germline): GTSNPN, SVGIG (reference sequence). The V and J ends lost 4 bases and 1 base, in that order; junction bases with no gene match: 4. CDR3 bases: TGTGCCTGGATTCCGGGACAGGGGAACACTGAAGCTTTCTTT. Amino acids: CAWIPGQGNTEAFF.

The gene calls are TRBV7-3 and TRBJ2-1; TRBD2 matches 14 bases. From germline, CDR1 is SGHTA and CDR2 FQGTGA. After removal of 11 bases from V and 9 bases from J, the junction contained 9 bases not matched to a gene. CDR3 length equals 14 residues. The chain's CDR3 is CASRLAGGPGEQFF. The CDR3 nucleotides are TGTGCCTCACGACTAGCGGGGGGGCCTGGTGAGCAGTTCTTC.

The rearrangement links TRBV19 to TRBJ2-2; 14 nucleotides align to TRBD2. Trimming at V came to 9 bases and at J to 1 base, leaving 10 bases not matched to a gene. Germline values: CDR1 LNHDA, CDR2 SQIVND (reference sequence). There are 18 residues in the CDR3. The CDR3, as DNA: TGTGCCAGCCAGCCGGGACTAGCGGGGGCACTGAACACCGGGGAGCTGTTTTTT. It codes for CASQPGLAGALNTGELFF.

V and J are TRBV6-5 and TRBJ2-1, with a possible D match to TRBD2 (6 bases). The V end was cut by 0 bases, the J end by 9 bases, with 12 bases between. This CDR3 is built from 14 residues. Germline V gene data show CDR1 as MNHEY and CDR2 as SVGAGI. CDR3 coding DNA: TGTGCCAGCAGTTACTCCGGGGGAGGTGGTGAGCAGTTCTTC. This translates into CASSYSGGGGEQFF.

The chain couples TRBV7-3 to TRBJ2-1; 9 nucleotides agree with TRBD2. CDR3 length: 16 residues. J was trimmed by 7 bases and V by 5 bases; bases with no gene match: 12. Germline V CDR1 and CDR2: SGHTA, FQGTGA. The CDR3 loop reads CASSATGTSLGNEQFF. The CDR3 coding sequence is TGTGCCAGCAGCGCGACCGGGACTAGCTTGGGGAATGAGCAGTTCTTC.

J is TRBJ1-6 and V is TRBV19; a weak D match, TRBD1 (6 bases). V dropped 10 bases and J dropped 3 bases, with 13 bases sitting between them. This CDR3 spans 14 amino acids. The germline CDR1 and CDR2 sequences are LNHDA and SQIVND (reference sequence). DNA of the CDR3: TGTGCCACCTCGACAGGTTACTATAATTCACCCCTCCACTTT. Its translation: CATSTGYYNSPLHF.

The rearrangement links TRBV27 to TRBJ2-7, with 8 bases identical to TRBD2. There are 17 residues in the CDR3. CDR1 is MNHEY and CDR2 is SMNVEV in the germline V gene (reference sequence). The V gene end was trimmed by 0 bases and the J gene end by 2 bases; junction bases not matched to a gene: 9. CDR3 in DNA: TGTGCCAGCAGTTTATCAATCGGGGGGGATCTAGCCTACGAGCAGTACTTC. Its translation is CASSLSIGGDLAYEQYF.

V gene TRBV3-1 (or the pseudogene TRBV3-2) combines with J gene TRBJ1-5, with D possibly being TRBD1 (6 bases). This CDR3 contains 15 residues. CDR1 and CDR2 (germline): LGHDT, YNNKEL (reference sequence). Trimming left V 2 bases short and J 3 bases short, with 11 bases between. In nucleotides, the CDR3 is TGTGCCAGCAGCCAAACGGACAGCAACAATCAGCCCCAGCATTTT. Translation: CASSQTDSNNQPQHF.

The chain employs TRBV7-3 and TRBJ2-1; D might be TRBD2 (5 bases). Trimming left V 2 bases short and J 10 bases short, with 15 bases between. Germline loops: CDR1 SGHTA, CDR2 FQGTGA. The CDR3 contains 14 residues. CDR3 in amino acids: CASSLSAGSNEQFF. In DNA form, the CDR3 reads TGTGCCAGCAGCTTATCCGCGGGTTCAAACGAGCAGTTCTTC. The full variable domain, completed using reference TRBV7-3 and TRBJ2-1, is GAGVSQTPSNKVTEKGKYVELRCDPISGHTALYWYRQSLGQGPEFLIYFQGTGAADDSGLPNDRFFAVRPEGSVSTLKIQRTERGDSAVYLCASSLSAGSNEQFFGPGTRLTVL.

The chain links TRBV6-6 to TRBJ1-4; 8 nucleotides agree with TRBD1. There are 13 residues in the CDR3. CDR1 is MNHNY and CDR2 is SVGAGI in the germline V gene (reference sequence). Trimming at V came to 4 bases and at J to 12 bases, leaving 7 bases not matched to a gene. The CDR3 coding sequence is TGTGCCAGCAGTTCCTCAATACAGGGGGAACTGTTTTTT. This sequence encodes CASSSSIQGELFF.

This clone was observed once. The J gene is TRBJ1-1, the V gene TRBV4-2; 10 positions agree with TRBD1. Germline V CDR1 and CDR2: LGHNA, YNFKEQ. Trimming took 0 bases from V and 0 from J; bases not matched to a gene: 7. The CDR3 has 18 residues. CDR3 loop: CASSQDGGTGALNTEAFF. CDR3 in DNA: TGTGCCAGCAGCCAAGATGGGGGGACAGGGGCCTTGAACACTGAAGCTTTCTTT.

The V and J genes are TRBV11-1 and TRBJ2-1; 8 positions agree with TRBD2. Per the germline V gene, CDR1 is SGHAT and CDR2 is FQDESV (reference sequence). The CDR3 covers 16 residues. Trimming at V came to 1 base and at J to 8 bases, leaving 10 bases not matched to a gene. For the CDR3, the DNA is TGTGCCAGCAGCTTAGTGTCCAGCGGGAGAGGAGATGAGCAGTTCTTC. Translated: CASSLVSSGRGDEQFF.

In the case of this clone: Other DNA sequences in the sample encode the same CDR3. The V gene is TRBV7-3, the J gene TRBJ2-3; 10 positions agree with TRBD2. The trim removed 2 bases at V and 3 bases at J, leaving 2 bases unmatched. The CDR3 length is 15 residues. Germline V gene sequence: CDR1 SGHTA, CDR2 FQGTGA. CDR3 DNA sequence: TGTGCCAGCAGCTTAGGACTAGCGGTAACAGATACGCAGTATTTT. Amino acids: CASSLGLAVTDTQYF.

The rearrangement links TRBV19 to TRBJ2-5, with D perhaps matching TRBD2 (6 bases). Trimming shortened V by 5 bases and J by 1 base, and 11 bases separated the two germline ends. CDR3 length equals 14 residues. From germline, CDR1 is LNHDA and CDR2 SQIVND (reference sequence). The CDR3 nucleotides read TGTGCCAGTAGTCACCCGGGACTCCAAGAGACCCAGTACTTC. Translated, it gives CASSHPGLQETQYF.

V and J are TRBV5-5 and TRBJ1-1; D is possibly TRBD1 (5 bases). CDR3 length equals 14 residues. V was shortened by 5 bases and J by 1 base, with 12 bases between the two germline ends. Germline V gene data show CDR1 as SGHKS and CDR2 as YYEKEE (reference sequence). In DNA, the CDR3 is TGTGCCAGCAGGTGGGAGGGACGGAACACTGAAGCTTTCTTT. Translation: CASRWEGRNTEAFF.

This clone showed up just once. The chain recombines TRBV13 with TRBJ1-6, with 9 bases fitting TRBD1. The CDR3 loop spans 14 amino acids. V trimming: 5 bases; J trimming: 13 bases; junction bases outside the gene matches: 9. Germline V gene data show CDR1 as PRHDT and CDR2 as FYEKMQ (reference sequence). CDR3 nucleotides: TGTGCCAGCAGCCACCGGGACAGGGCCCCGCCCCTCCACTTT. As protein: CASSHRDRAPPLHF. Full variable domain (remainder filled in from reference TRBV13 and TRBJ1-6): AAGVIQSPRHLIKEKRETATLKCYPIPRHDTVYWYQQGPGQDPQFLISFYEKMQSDKGSIPDRFSAQQFSDYHSELNMSSLELGDSALYFCASSHRDRAPPLHFGNGTRLTVT.